One T cell receptor beta chain is described in this entry. The antigen is unknown. These data come from a study of cytomegalovirus exposure and HLA in healthy donors. Overall study context: The approximately 100 million unique TCR beta sequences, from 150 million to 200 million T cells, were found by an earlier analysis.

V shed 3 bases and J 4 bases; nucleotides not matched to a gene: 5. The germline CDR1 and CDR2 sequences are MDHEN and SYDVKM. The CDR3 is made up of 16 amino acids. A multiplex PCR was run with 60 Vbeta primers and 13 Jbeta primers. Clones were read by immunoSEQ multiplex PCR, and TCRdb kept only the in-frame ones, dropping some. The table shows about 130,000 clones, with approximately 63% occurring only once. Study conclusions and caveats: Earlier analysis found most TCR beta V segments productive about 87% or about 30% of the time.

The origin of this receptor is a woman aged 60-75 years in good health and CMV-seropositive. The chain combines TRBV28 with TRBJ2-1; TRBD2 aligns across 11 bases. The sequenced sample was PBMCs. The CDR3 reads CASSLTSGMTYNEQFF. CDR3 nucleotides: TGTGCCAGCAGTTTGACTAGCGGGATGACTTACAATGAGCAGTTCTTC. The variable domain in full, completed from reference TRBV28 and TRBJ2-1, reads DVKVTQSSRYLVKRTGEKVFLECVQDMDHENMFWYRQDPGLGLRLIYFSYDVKMKEKGDIPEGYSVSREKKERFSLILESASTNQTSMYLCASSLTSGMTYNEQFFGPGTRLTVL.